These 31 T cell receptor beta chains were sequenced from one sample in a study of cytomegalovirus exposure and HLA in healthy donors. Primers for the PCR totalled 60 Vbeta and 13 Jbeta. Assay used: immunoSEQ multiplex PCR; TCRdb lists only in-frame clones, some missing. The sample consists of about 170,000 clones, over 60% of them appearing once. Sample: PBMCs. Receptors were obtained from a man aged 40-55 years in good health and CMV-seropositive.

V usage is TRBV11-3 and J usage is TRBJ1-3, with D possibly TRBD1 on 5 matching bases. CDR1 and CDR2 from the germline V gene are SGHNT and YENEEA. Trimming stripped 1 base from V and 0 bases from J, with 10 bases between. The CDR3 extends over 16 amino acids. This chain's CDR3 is CASSLVTVTSGNTIYF. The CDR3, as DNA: TGTGCCAGCAGCTTAGTGACAGTTACCTCTGGAAACACCATATATTTT.

The CDR3 region has the DNA TGTGCCATCAGTGATTCTTCCGGGACTAGTCGCTACGAGCAGTACTTC. Its translation is CAISDSSGTSRYEQYF. The V gene is TRBV10-3, the J gene TRBJ2-7; 8 positions agree with TRBD2. V trimming: 3 bases; J trimming: 3 bases; junction bases outside the gene matches: 10. CDR3 size: 16 residues. CDR1 is ENHRY, CDR2 SYGVKD, per germline.

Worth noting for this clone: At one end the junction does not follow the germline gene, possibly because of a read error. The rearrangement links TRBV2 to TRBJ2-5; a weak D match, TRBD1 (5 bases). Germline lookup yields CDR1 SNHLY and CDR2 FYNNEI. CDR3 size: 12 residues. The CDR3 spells CAGRADQETQYF. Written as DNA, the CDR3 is TGTGCCGGCAGGGCCGATCAAGAGACCCAGTACTTC.

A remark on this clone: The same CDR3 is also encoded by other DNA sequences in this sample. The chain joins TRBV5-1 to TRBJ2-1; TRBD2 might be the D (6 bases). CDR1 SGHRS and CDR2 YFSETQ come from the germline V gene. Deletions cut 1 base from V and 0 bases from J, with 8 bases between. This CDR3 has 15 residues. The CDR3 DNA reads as TGCGCCAGCAGCTTGCGGGAGAGCTCCTACAATGAGCAGTTCTTC. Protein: CASSLRESSYNEQFF.

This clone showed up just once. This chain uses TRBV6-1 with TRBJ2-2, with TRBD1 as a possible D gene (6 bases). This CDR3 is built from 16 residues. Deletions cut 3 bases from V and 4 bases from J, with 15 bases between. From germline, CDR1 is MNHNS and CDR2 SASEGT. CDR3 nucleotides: TGTGCCAGCAGTGACCCCGGGACATCTCTCACCGGGGAGCTGTTTTTT. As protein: CASSDPGTSLTGELFF.

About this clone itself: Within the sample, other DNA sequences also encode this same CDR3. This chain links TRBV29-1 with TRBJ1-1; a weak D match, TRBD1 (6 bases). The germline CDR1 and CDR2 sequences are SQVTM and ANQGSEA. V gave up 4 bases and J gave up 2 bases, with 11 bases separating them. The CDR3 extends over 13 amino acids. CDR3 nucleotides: TGCAGCGTTGCTGGGACAAGAAACACTGAAGCTTTCTTT. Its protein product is CSVAGTRNTEAFF.

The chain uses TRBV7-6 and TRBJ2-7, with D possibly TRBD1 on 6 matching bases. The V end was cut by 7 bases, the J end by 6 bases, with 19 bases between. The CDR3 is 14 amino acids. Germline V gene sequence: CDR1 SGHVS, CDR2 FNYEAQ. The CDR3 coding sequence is TGTGCCAGCACCCTCACCGGACAGCCGGGCGAGCAGTACTTC. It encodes CASTLTGQPGEQYF. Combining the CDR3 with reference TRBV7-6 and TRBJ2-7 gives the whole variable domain GAGVSQSPRYKVTKRGQDVALRCDPISGHVSLYWYRQALGQGPEFLTYFNYEAQQDKSGLPNDRFSAERPEGSISTLTIQRTEQRDSAMYRCASTLTGQPGEQYFGPGTRLTVT.

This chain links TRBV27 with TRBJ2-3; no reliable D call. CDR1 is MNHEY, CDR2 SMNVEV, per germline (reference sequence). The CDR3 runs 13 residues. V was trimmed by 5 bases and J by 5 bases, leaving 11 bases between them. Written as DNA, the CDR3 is TGTGCCAGCAGTCCCCGCCCCGGAGATACGCAGTATTTT. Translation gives CASSPRPGDTQYF.

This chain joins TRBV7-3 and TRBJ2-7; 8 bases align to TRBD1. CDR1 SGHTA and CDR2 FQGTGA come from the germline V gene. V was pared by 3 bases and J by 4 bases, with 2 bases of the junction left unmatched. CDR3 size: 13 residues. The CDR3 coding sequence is TGTGCCAGCAGCTTCGGGACAGGATACGAGCAGTACTTC. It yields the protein CASSFGTGYEQYF.

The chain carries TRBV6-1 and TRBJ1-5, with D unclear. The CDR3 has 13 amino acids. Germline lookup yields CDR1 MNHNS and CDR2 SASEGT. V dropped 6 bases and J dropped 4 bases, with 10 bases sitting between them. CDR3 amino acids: CASSTDGNQPQHF. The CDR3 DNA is TGTGCCAGCAGCACCGACGGGAATCAGCCCCAGCATTTT.

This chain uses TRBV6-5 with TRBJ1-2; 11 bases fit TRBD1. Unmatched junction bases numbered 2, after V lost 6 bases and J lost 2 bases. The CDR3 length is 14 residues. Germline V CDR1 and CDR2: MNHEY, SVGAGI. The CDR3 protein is CASRRTGGNYGYTF. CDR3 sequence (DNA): TGTGCCAGCAGACGGACAGGGGGCAACTATGGCTACACCTTC.

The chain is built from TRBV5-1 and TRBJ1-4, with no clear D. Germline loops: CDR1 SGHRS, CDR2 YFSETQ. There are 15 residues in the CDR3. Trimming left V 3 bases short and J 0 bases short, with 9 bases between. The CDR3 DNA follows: TGCGCCAGCAGCTGGGGAGTAGCAACTAATGAAAAACTGTTTTTT. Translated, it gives CASSWGVATNEKLFF.

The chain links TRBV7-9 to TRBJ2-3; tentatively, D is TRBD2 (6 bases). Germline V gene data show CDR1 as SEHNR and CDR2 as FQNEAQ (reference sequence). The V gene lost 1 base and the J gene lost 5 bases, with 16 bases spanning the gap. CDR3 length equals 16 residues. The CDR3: CASSLGLDQEGDTQYF. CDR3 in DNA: TGTGCCAGCAGCTTAGGGCTAGACCAGGAGGGAGATACGCAGTATTTT.

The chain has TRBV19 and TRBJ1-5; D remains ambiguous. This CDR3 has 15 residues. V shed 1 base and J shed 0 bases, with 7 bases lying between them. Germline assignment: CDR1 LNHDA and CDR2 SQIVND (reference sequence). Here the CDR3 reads CASSIALYSNQPQHF. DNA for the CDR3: TGTGCCAGTAGTATAGCCCTGTATAGCAATCAGCCCCAGCATTTT.

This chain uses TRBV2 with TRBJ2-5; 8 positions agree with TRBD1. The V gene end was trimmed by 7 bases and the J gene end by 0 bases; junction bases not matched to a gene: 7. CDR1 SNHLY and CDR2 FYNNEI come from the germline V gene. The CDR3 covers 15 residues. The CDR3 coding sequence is TGTGCCAGCACGCTCCAGGGGGCTAACCAAGAGACCCAGTACTTC. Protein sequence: CASTLQGANQETQYF.

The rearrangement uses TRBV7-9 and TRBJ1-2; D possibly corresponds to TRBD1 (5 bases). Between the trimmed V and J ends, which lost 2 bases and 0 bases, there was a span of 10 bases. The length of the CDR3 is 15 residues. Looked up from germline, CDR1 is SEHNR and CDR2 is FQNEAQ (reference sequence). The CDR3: CASSLQGRANYGYTF. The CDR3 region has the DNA TGTGCCAGCAGCTTACAGGGTCGAGCTAACTATGGCTACACCTTC.

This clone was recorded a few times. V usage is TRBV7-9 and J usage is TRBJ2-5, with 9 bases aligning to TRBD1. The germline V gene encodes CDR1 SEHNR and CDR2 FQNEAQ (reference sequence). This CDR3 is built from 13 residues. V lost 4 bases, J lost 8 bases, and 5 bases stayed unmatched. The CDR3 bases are TGTGCCAGCAGCTCCCGGGACAGGGAAACCCAGTACTTC. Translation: CASSSRDRETQYF.

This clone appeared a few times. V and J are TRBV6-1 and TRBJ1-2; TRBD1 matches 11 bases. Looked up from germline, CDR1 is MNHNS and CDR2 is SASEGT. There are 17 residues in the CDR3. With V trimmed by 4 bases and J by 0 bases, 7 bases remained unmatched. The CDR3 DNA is TGTGCCAGCAGTGCTCCGGGACAGGGGGGAGCTAACTATGGCTACACCTTC. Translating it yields CASSAPGQGGANYGYTF.

This chain's CDR3 is CASSLIRATEAFF. The CDR3 DNA follows: TGTGCCAGCAGCCTTATACGAGCCACTGAAGCTTTCTTT. This rearrangement joins TRBV11-3 to TRBJ1-1; D remains ambiguous. Per the germline V gene, CDR1 is SGHNT and CDR2 is YENEEA. The CDR3 is 13 amino acids. V lost 5 bases, J lost 4 bases, and 11 bases lay in between.

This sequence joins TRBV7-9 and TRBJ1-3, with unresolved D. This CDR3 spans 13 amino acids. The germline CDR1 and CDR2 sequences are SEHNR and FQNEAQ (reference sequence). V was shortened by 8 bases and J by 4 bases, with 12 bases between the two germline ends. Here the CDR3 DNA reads TGTGCCAGCTCGTCTTTTATGGGAAACACCATATATTTT. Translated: CASSSFMGNTIYF.

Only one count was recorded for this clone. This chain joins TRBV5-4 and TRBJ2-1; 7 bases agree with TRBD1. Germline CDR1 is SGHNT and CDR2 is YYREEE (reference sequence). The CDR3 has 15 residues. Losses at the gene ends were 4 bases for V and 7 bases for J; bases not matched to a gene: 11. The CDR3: CASSRRQGRGNEQFF. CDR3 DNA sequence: TGTGCCAGCAGCCGAAGACAGGGTCGTGGGAATGAGCAGTTCTTC.

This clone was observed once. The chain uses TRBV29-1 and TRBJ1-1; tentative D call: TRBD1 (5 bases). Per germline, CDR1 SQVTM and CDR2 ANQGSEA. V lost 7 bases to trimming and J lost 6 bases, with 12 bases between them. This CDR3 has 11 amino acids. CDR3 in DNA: TGCAGCGGAGGGTGGGGGGCTGAAGCTTTCTTT. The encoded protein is CSGGWGAEAFF.

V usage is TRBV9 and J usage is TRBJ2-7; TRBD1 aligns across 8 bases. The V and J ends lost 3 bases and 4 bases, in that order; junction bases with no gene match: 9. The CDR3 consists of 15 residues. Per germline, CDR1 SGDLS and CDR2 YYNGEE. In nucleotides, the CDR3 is TGTGCCAGCAGCGAAGGACAGGGCTCGGTTTACGAGCAGTACTTC. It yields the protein CASSEGQGSVYEQYF.

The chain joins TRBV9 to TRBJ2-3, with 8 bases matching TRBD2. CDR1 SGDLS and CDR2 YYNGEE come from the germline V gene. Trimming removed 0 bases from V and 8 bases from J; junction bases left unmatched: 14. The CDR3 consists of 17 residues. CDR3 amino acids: CASSVAAGDSHLSTQYF. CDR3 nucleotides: TGTGCCAGCAGCGTAGCAGCGGGAGATTCGCATCTGAGTACGCAGTATTTT.

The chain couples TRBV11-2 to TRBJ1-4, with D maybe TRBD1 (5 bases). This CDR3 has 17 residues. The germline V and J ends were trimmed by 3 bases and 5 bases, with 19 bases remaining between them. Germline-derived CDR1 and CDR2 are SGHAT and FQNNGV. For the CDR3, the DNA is TGTGCCAGCAGCTTCGCCGCAGGGAACGATTGGAATGAAAAACTGTTTTTT. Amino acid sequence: CASSFAAGNDWNEKLFF.

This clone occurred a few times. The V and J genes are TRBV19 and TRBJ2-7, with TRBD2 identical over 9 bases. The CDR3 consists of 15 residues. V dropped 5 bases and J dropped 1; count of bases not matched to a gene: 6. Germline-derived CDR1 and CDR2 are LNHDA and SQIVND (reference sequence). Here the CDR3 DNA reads TGTGCCAGTAGTTTCGTGACTAGCGGATCCTACGAGCAGTACTTC. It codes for CASSFVTSGSYEQYF.

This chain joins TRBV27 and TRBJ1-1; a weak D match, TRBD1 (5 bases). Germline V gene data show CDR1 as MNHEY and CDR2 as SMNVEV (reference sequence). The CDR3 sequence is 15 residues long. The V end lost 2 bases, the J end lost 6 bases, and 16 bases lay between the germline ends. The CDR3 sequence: CASSLEANRWAEAFF. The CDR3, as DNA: TGTGCCAGCAGTTTAGAGGCTAACAGGTGGGCTGAAGCTTTCTTT.

Here the CDR3 reads CASLRQYPDSPLHF. The DNA of the CDR3 is TGTGCCAGCCTAAGACAGTATCCGGATTCACCCCTCCACTTT. The chain joins TRBV2 to TRBJ1-6; weak D call: TRBD1 (5 bases). Germline V CDR1 and CDR2: SNHLY, FYNNEI. Trimming left V 8 bases short and J 8 bases short, with 16 bases between. This CDR3 contains 14 residues.

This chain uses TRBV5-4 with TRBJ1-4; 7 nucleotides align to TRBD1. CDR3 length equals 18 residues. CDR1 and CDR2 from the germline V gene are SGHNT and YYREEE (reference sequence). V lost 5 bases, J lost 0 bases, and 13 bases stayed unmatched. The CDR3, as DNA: TGTGCCAGCAGTTCCCGGACAGGAGCCCTTGCAACTAATGAAAAACTGTTTTTT. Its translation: CASSSRTGALATNEKLFF.

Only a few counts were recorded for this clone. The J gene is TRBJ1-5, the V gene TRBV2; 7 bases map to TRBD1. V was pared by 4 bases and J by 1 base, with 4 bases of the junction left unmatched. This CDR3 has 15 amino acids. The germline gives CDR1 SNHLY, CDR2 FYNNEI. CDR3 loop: CASSVTGSSNQPQHF. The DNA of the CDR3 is TGTGCCAGCAGTGTGACAGGGTCCAGCAATCAGCCCCAGCATTTT.

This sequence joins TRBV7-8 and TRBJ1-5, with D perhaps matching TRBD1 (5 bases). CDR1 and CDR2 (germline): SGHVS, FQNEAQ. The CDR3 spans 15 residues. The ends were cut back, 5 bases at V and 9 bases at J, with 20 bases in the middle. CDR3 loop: CASSPQGAGSRPQHF. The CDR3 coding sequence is TGTGCCAGCAGCCCCCAAGGGGCCGGTTCCAGGCCCCAGCATTTT.